The present T cell receptor beta chain was sequenced within a study of cytomegalovirus exposure and HLA in healthy donors. Data came from immunoSEQ multiplex PCR; TCRdb stores just in-frame clones and leaves some out. The sample has roughly 120,000 clones; about nine tenths are singletons. Study-wide results and limits: The study labeled fewer than 200 TCR beta chains cytomegalovirus-associated. The classifier reportedly diagnosed cytomegalovirus status with high specificity and sensitivity.

The V end lost 0 bases, the J end lost 8 bases, and 9 bases lay between the germline ends. This CDR3 comprises 13 residues. The V gene's germline CDR1 is SGHRS and CDR2 YFSETQ. The donors formed part of the roughly 120-subject validation cohort, distinct from the approximately 670-subject first cohort. To note about this clone: As yet, its antigen is unknown.

The sequence derives from a woman aged 18-29 years in good health and CMV-seronegative. Sequencing was carried out using PBMCs. The J gene is TRBJ2-4, the V gene TRBV5-1, with D possibly being TRBD1 (5 bases). The CDR3 nucleotides read TGCGCCAGCAGCTTGGCCGCAGGGCACATTCAGTACTTC. Translated, it gives CASSLAAGHIQYF.